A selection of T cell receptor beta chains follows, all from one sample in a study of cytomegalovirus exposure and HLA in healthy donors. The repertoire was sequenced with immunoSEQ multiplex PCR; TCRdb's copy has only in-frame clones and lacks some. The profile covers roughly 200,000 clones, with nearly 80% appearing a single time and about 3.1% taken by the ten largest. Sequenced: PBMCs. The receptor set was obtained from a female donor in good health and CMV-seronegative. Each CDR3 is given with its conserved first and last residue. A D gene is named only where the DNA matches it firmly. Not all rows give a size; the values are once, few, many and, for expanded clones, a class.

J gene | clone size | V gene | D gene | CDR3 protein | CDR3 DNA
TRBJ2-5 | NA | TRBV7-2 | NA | CASSLDQGGETQYF | TGTGCCAGCAGCTTAGATCAGGGTGGGGAGACCCAGTACTTC
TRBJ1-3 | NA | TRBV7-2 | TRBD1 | CASSGRTGSGNTIYF | TGTGCCAGCAGCGGCAGGACAGGCTCTGGAAACACCATATATTTT
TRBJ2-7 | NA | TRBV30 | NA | CAWSGTGGIGEQYF | TGTGCCTGGAGCGGCACCGGCGGGATCGGCGAGCAGTACTTC
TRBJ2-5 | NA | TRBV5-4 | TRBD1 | CASSLRQGRQETQYF | TGTGCCAGCAGCTTACGACAGGGGCGGCAAGAGACCCAGTACTTC
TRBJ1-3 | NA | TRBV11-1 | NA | CASSLRRRGQSSSGNTIYF | TGTGCCAGCAGCTTAAGGCGGAGAGGACAGTCGTCCTCGGGAAACACCATATATTTT
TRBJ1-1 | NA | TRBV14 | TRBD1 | CASSHGQGRLDTEAFF | TGTGCCAGCAGCCACGGACAGGGAAGGTTAGACACTGAAGCTTTCTTT
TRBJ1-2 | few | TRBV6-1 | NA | CASSEGTGIGYTF | TGTGCCAGCAGTGAAGGTACAGGGATCGGCTACACCTTC
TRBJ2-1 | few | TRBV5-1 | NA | CASSLARGQNEQFF | TGCGCCAGCAGCTTGGCCAGGGGTCAGAATGAGCAGTTCTTC
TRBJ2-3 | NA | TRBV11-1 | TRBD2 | CASSRTSGRTDTQYF | TGTGCCAGCAGCAGGACTAGCGGGAGAACAGATACGCAGTATTTT
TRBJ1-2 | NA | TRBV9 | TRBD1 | CASSVAFGGGQGGYGYTF | TGTGCCAGCAGCGTAGCTTTTGGAGGGGGGCAGGGGGGCTATGGCTACACCTTC
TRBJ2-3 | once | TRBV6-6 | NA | CASSPGADTQYF | TGTGCCAGCAGTCCAGGGGCAGATACGCAGTATTTT
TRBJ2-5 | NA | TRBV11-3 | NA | CASSPDSEQETQYF | TGTGCCAGCAGCCCCGACTCCGAGCAAGAGACCCAGTACTTC
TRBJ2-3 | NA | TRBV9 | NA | CASSARTEVTSDTQYF | TGTGCCAGCAGCGCCCGGACAGAAGTAACTTCAGATACGCAGTATTTT
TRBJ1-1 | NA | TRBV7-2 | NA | CASSQTDRNTEAFF | TGTGCCAGCAGCCAGACAGACCGGAACACTGAAGCTTTCTTT
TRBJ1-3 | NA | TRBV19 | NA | CATSAGRQADTIYF | TGTGCCACCAGTGCAGGGAGGCAGGCGGACACCATATATTTT
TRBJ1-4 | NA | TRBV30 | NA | CAWRDTPTNEKLFF | TGTGCCTGGAGGGACACCCCAACTAATGAAAAACTGTTTTTT
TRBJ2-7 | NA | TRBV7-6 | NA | CASSLEAGKGYEQYF | TGTGCCAGCAGCTTAGAGGCAGGGAAAGGGTACGAGCAGTACTTC
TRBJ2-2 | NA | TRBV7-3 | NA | CASQQQKNTGELFF | TGTGCCAGCCAACAACAAAAGAACACCGGGGAGCTGTTTTTT
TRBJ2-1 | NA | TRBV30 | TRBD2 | CAWSVLRPTSGRKSNEQFF | TGTGCCTGGAGTGTATTGCGACCGACTAGCGGGAGAAAGTCGAATGAGCAGTTCTTC
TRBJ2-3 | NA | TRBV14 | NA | CASSQEAVGNTDTQYF | TGTGCCAGCAGCCAAGAAGCGGTAGGGAACACAGATACGCAGTATTTT
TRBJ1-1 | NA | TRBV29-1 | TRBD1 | CSGDSGTGGGTEAFF | TGCAGCGGGGATTCCGGGACAGGGGGGGGCACTGAAGCTTTCTTT
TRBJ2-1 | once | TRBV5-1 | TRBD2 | CASSLKIAGENNEQFF | TGCGCCAGCAGCTTGAAGATAGCGGGAGAAAACAATGAGCAGTTCTTC
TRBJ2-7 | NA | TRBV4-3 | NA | CASSQDIQGSYEQYF | TGCGCCAGCAGCCAAGACATCCAGGGTTCCTACGAGCAGTACTTC
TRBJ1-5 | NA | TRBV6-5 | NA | CASSYSSNQPQHF | TGTGCCAGCAGTTACTCGAGTAATCAGCCCCAGCATTTT
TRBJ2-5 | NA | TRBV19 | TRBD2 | CASSVGLAGIETQYF | TGTGCCAGTAGCGTAGGACTAGCGGGGATTGAGACCCAGTACTTC
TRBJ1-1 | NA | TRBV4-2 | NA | CASSPRQANTEAFF | TGTGCCAGCAGCCCCCGACAGGCGAACACTGAAGCTTTCTTT
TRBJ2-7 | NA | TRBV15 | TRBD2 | CATSNGGTSGVAEQYF | TGTGCCACCAGCAACGGGGGGACTAGCGGGGTTGCCGAGCAGTACTTC
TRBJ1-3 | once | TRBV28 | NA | CASSLRFSRLSGNTIYF | TGTGCCAGCAGTTTAAGGTTTTCCAGGTTATCTGGAAACACCATATATTTT
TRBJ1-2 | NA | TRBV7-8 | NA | CASSLGRLRRVSNYGYTF | TGTGCCAGCAGCTTAGGGAGGTTAAGGCGGGTTTCTAACTATGGCTACACCTTC
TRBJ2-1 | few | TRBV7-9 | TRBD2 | CASSHRLAVYNEQFF | TGTGCCAGCAGCCATCGACTAGCGGTCTACAATGAGCAGTTCTTC
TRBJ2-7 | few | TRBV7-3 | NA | CASSLYERGEQYF | TGTGCCAGCAGCTTATACGAGCGTGGAGAGCAGTACTTC
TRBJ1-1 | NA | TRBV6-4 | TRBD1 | CASRAGTGVNTEAFF | TGTGCCAGCAGAGCCGGGACAGGGGTGAACACTGAAGCTTTCTTT
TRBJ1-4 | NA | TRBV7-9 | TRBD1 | CASSDRDSWKLFF | TGTGCCAGCAGCGACAGGGACAGTTGGAAACTGTTTTTT
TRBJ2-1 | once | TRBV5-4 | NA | CASSLPGGRRDEQFF | TGTGCCAGCAGCTTGCCGGGGGGCCGACGGGATGAGCAGTTCTTC
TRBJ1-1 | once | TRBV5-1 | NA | CASSAGLTNTEAFF | TGCGCCAGCAGCGCGGGACTTACGAACACTGAAGCTTTCTTT